The 7 T cell receptor beta chains below all came from one sample that was sequenced in a study of early stage breast cancer tumors. This table comes from immunoSEQ multiplex PCR, and its TCRdb copy is limited to in-frame clones, with some not included. There are 25,000 to 35,000 clones in the sample; about 83% occur only once, and roughly 10% lies in the top ten. Sequencing input: blood. These receptors all come from a person aged 45 to 59 with breast cancer.

The V call is TRBV5-1, the J call TRBJ2-1, with 8 bases fitting TRBD2. The J segment lost 0 bases and the V segment lost 4 bases, leaving 6 bases of the junction unmatched. The CDR3 sequence is 16 residues long. Per germline, CDR1 SGHRS and CDR2 YFSETQ. Here the CDR3 reads CASSQYAGGSYNEQFF. In nucleotides, the CDR3 is TGCGCCAGCAGCCAATATGCGGGGGGCTCCTACAATGAGCAGTTCTTC.

This clone showed up just a few times. The genes are TRBV6-1 and TRBJ1-1; TRBD1 is a possible D gene (5 bases). This CDR3 comprises 16 residues. Germline CDR1 reads MNHNS; CDR2 reads SASEGT. Trimming pared 4 bases from V and 6 bases from J, leaving 21 bases between. DNA of the CDR3: TGTGCCAGCAGTGCCGGGACCCCAAAGGCGTTCCCTGAAGCTTTCTTT. Translating it yields CASSAGTPKAFPEAFF.

V usage is TRBV5-1 and J usage is TRBJ1-3; D call uncertain. This CDR3 region has 14 residues. Germline CDR1 is SGHRS and CDR2 is YFSETQ. V lost 5 bases and J 5 bases, leaving 14 bases between the germline ends. The CDR3 is CASSPDNSRNTIYF. The CDR3 DNA reads TGCGCCAGCAGTCCCGACAATTCGAGAAACACCATATATTTT.

The rearrangement uses TRBV19 and TRBJ2-4; D is ambiguous. Trimming cost V 5 bases and J 0 bases, with 17 bases left between them. CDR3 length: 17 amino acids. Germline V CDR1 and CDR2: LNHDA, SQIVND (reference sequence). The CDR3 DNA reads TGTGCCAGTAGTTGGGGTTATTTCGAACTAGCCAAAAACATTCAGTACTTC. As protein: CASSWGYFELAKNIQYF. Together with reference TRBV19 and TRBJ2-4, the CDR3 gives the full variable domain: DGGITQSPKYLFRKEGQNVTLSCEQNLNHDAMYWYRQDPGQGLRLIYYSQIVNDFQKGDIAEGYSVSREKKESFPLTVTSAQKNPTAFYLCASSWGYFELAKNIQYFGAGTRLSVL.

The V gene is TRBV10-1, the J gene TRBJ2-2, with unresolved D. The CDR3 loop spans 14 amino acids. Germline CDR1 and CDR2: WNHNN and SYGVQD (reference sequence). V was cut by 3 bases and J by 1 base, with 6 bases left in between. The CDR3 sequence: CASSEWENTGELFF. CDR3 nucleotides: TGCGCCAGCAGTGAATGGGAGAACACCGGGGAGCTGTTTTTT.

The table lists this clone with a few counts. The chain uses TRBV5-6 and TRBJ2-5, with D possibly being TRBD2 (5 bases). The germline V and J ends were trimmed by 4 bases and 4 bases, with 17 bases remaining between them. Germline-derived CDR1 and CDR2 are SGHDT and YYEEEE. CDR3 length equals 15 residues. CDR3 loop: CASSTNWASIETQYF. DNA of the CDR3: TGTGCCAGCAGCACGAACTGGGCTAGCATAGAGACCCAGTACTTC.

This chain joins TRBV7-9 and TRBJ1-4, with D possibly matching TRBD1 (5 bases). This CDR3 region has 16 residues. V was trimmed by 7 bases and J by 7 bases, leaving 22 bases between them. The germline CDR1 and CDR2 sequences are SEHNR and FQNEAQ (reference sequence). The CDR3 spells CASKRQAGPYGEKLFF. In DNA, the CDR3 is TGTGCCAGCAAACGTCAAGCGGGGCCTTATGGTGAAAAACTGTTTTTT.